This passage covers 28 T cell receptor beta chains from one sample sequenced in a study of CD8+ T cells in alopecia areata. As to treatment: oral pan-JAK inhibitor, 5-10 mg twice daily. Isolated RNA was reverse transcribed into cDNA used as the sequencing template. Clones were read by immunoSEQ multiplex PCR, and TCRdb kept only the in-frame ones, dropping some. Of fewer than 110,000 clones in the sample, around 84% were seen once. The starting material was CD8+ T cells sorted from blood, obtained at week 24, from a patient treated with tofacitinib. The source is a human donor with alopecia areata.

The V and J genes are TRBV27 and TRBJ2-7; D remains unclear. V shed 5 bases and J shed 3 bases, with 17 bases lying between them. The CDR3 loop spans 15 amino acids. CDR1 and CDR2 from the germline V gene are MNHEY and SMNVEV (reference sequence). CDR3 in DNA: TGTGCCAGCAGTCCCGGACGGAACCCAAGCTACGAGCAGTACTTC. It encodes CASSPGRNPSYEQYF.

This chain joins TRBV5-4 and TRBJ2-1; D possibly matches TRBD1 or TRBD2 (6 bases each). Trimming took off 0 bases at V and 7 bases at J, with 14 bases between the two ends. CDR1 is SGHNT, CDR2 YYREEE, per germline (reference sequence). The CDR3 extends over 15 amino acids. CDR3 protein: CASSLAWGARNEQFF. CDR3 DNA sequence: TGTGCCAGCAGCTTGGCGTGGGGGGCAAGGAATGAGCAGTTCTTC. Full variable domain (remainder filled in from reference TRBV5-4 and TRBJ2-1): ETGVTQSPTHLIKTRGQQVTLRCSSQSGHNTVSWYQQALGQGPQFIFQYYREEENGRGNFPPRFSGLQFPNYSSELNVNALELDDSALYLCASSLAWGARNEQFFGPGTRLTVL.

This rearrangement joins TRBV5-1 to TRBJ2-3; 7 bases align to TRBD1. CDR3 length: 16 amino acids. Germline lookup yields CDR1 SGHRS and CDR2 YFSETQ. V was clipped by 0 bases and J by 3 bases; unmatched bases: 7. The CDR3 region has the DNA TGCGCCAGCAGCTTGGCCACAGGGGTTGGGACAGATACGCAGTATTTT. This gives the protein CASSLATGVGTDTQYF.

The chain combines TRBV19 with TRBJ1-1; tentatively, D is TRBD1 (5 bases). V lost 7 bases and J 6 bases, leaving 12 bases between the germline ends. Germline CDR1 LNHDA, CDR2 SQIVND (reference sequence). The CDR3 runs to 12 residues. CDR3 in DNA: TGTGCCAGTAAGGAAGGGGACGCTGAAGCTTTCTTT. Encoded protein: CASKEGDAEAFF.

This clone was observed once. The genes are TRBV4-1 and TRBJ2-7; TRBD2 is a possible D gene (6 bases). Germline CDR1 MGHRA, CDR2 YSYEKL. This CDR3 contains 15 residues. The V end was cut by 3 bases, the J end by 1 base, with 13 bases between. The CDR3 here is CASSHPGAGSYEQYF. The CDR3 nucleotides read TGCGCCAGCAGCCATCCGGGAGCCGGTTCCTACGAGCAGTACTTC.

The rearrangement uses TRBV2 and TRBJ1-2; D call uncertain. This CDR3 contains 12 residues. Germline values: CDR1 SNHLY, CDR2 FYNNEI. V was pared by 4 bases and J by 7 bases, with 10 bases between. In DNA, the CDR3 is TGTGCCAGCAGTGCCTCGGGGTTTGGCTACACCTTC. This gives the protein CASSASGFGYTF.

The V gene is TRBV14, the J gene TRBJ1-1; D not resolved. Germline V gene lookup returns CDR1 SGHDN and CDR2 FVKESK. The CDR3 sequence is 12 residues long. V dropped 3 bases and J dropped 1 base, with 3 bases sitting between them. CDR3 in amino acids: CASSQGNTEAFF. The CDR3 nucleotides read TGTGCCAGCAGCCAGGGGAACACTGAAGCTTTCTTT.

The chain joins TRBV6-5 to TRBJ2-7; TRBD1 or TRBD2 may be the D gene (5 bases each). Per the germline V gene, CDR1 is MNHEY and CDR2 is SVGAGI. V lost 7 bases and J lost 1, with 17 bases in between. The CDR3 is 15 amino acids. The CDR3 here is CASTPGDLLSYEQYF. For the CDR3, the DNA is TGTGCCAGCACCCCTGGGGACCTCCTATCCTACGAGCAGTACTTC.

This sequence joins TRBV4-1 and TRBJ2-2; tentative D call: TRBD1 (6 bases). CDR1 and CDR2 from the germline V gene are MGHRA and YSYEKL. Trimming left V 0 bases short and J 6 bases short, with 11 bases between. This CDR3 has 15 amino acids. CDR3 region: CASSQDSRGSGELFF. The CDR3, as DNA: TGCGCCAGCAGCCAAGACTCGAGGGGGTCCGGGGAGCTGTTTTTT.

The chain combines TRBV7-3 with TRBJ2-5, with D hard to call. The germline V gene has CDR1 SGHTA and CDR2 FQGTGA. V was cut by 2 bases and J by 4 bases, with 14 bases left in between. The CDR3 contains 15 residues. The CDR3 DNA reads TGTGCCAGCAGCTTATCCCGGGCCCGAAGAGAGACCCAGTACTTC. It translates to CASSLSRARRETQYF.

The genes are TRBV29-1 and TRBJ1-2, with D unresolved. The CDR3 spans 11 residues. V was shortened by 5 bases and J by 1 base, with 5 bases between the two germline ends. Germline-derived CDR1 and CDR2 are SQVTM and ANQGSEA. The CDR3 DNA is TGCAGCGTTATAGATAACTATGGCTACACCTTC. Its translation: CSVIDNYGYTF.

This chain links TRBV7-2 with TRBJ2-7; 7 bases are shared with TRBD1. The CDR3 has 14 amino acids. The junction had 7 bases not matched to a gene; V was cut back by 5 bases and J by 3 bases. Germline CDR1 reads SGHTA; CDR2 reads FQGNSA. The CDR3 is CASSTWTGHYEQYF. In DNA form, the CDR3 reads TGTGCCAGCAGCACCTGGACAGGCCACTACGAGCAGTACTTC.

The chain links TRBV7-9 to TRBJ2-5, with no clear D. The germline V and J ends were trimmed by 7 bases and 1 base, with 10 bases remaining between them. This CDR3 is built from 13 residues. The V gene's germline CDR1 is SEHNR and CDR2 FQNEAQ (reference sequence). The CDR3 DNA sequence: TGTGCCAGCACCGAATCCTTCCAAGAGACCCAGTACTTC. Protein product: CASTESFQETQYF.

The V and J genes are TRBV7-9 and TRBJ2-1; TRBD1 is a possible D gene (5 bases). This CDR3 region has 15 residues. Between the trimmed V and J ends, which lost 5 bases and 6 bases, there was a span of 17 bases. The germline gives CDR1 SEHNR, CDR2 FQNEAQ (reference sequence). The CDR3 loop is CASSPADSFGNEQFF. In DNA, the CDR3 is TGTGCCAGCAGCCCAGCCGACAGTTTCGGCAATGAGCAGTTCTTC.

By frequency in the sample, this clone is medium-sized (0.01 to 0.1%). Additional DNA sequences in this sample encode the identical CDR3. CDR3 nucleotide sequence: TGTGCCAGCAGCCAAGGAGGGGTTGAGCAGTTCTTC. As protein: CASSQGGVEQFF. This sequence joins TRBV14 and TRBJ2-1, with D perhaps TRBD1 or TRBD2 (5 bases each). V gave up 1 base and J gave up 9 bases, with 7 bases separating them. CDR3 length: 12 amino acids. The germline V gene has CDR1 SGHDN and CDR2 FVKESK. Full variable domain (outside the CDR3, taken from reference TRBV14 and TRBJ2-1): EAGVTQFPSHSVIEKGQTVTLRCDPISGHDNLYWYRRVMGKEIKFLLHFVKESKQDESGMPNNRFLAERTGGTYSTLKVQPAELEDSGVYFCASSQGGVEQFFGPGTRLTVL.

This chain uses TRBV4-3 with TRBJ2-1, with 10 bases identical to TRBD2. The V gene end was trimmed by 4 bases and the J gene end by 4 bases; junction bases not matched to a gene: 10. There are 17 residues in the CDR3. Per germline, CDR1 LGHNA and CDR2 YSLEER. The CDR3 DNA follows: TGCGCCAGCAGCCCCCCCGGGGCTAGCGGGGGTTACAATGAGCAGTTCTTC. Encoded protein: CASSPPGASGGYNEQFF.

The V call is TRBV11-2, the J call TRBJ2-4; weak D call: TRBD2 (5 bases). CDR1 is SGHAT and CDR2 is FQNNGV in the germline V gene. The CDR3 is 14 residues long. V shed 3 bases and J shed 3 bases, with 9 bases lying between them. The CDR3 spells CASSFGVYKNIQYF. Written as DNA, the CDR3 is TGTGCCAGCAGCTTCGGGGTTTACAAAAACATTCAGTACTTC. Full variable domain (outside the CDR3, taken from reference TRBV11-2 and TRBJ2-4): EAGVAQSPRYKIIEKRQSVAFWCNPISGHATLYWYQQILGQGPKLLIQFQNNGVVDDSQLPKDRFSAERLKGVDSTLKIQPAKLEDSAVYLCASSFGVYKNIQYFGAGTRLSVL.

The chain has TRBV9 and TRBJ2-7; 8 bases fit TRBD2. Germline CDR1 reads SGDLS; CDR2 reads YYNGEE. After removal of 2 bases from V and 4 bases from J, the junction contained 5 bases not matched to a gene. CDR3 length equals 14 residues. The CDR3 nucleotides are TGTGCCAGCAGCGTGGGGACTAGATCATACGAGCAGTACTTC. Amino acid sequence: CASSVGTRSYEQYF.

The V and J genes are TRBV11-2 and TRBJ2-7; D call uncertain. The CDR3 is 12 residues long. Germline values: CDR1 SGHAT, CDR2 FQNNGV. Trimming took 3 bases from V and 4 from J, leaving 7 bases between them. CDR3 nucleotides: TGTGCCAGCAGCTTCTCCGGGTACGAGCAGTACTTC. Translating it yields CASSFSGYEQYF.

To note about this clone: A read error may account for a junction end that differs from germline. This chain links TRBV5-6 with TRBJ2-5; the D is unclear. CDR1 SGHDT and CDR2 YYEEEE come from the germline V gene. The length of the CDR3 is 13 residues. CDR3 bases: TGTGCCGGCAGCTTCCGGGACCAAGAGACCCAGTACTTC. Protein product: CAGSFRDQETQYF. Using reference TRBV5-6 and TRBJ2-5 for the parts outside the CDR3, the full variable domain is DAGVTQSPTHLIKTRGQQVTLRCSPKSGHDTVSWYQQALGQGPQFIFQYYEEEERQRGNFPDRFSGHQFPNYSSELNVNALLLGDSALYLCAGSFRDQETQYFGPGTRLLVL.

The chain couples TRBV6-5 to TRBJ2-1; a weak D match, TRBD2 (6 bases). CDR1 MNHEY and CDR2 SVGAGI come from the germline V gene. V shed 8 bases and J shed 5 bases, with 13 bases lying between them. CDR3 size: 13 residues. The CDR3 DNA follows: TGTGCCAGCGGCAATGGCGGGGACAATGAGCAGTTCTTC. This encodes CASGNGGDNEQFF.

This chain connects TRBV10-2 to TRBJ2-5, with a tentative D call TRBD1 (5 bases). The length of the CDR3 is 15 residues. The V gene's germline CDR1 is WSHSY and CDR2 SAAADI. Trimming shortened V by 3 bases and J by 5 bases, and 16 bases separated the two germline ends. CDR3 loop: CASSDLGGAGETQYF. The CDR3 DNA sequence: TGCGCCAGCAGTGATCTCGGTGGGGCTGGGGAGACCCAGTACTTC.

This rearrangement joins TRBV4-1 to TRBJ2-3, with a possible D match to TRBD2 (6 bases). The CDR3 loop spans 13 amino acids. V was trimmed by 4 bases and J by 4 bases, leaving 9 bases between them. Germline V gene data show CDR1 as MGHRA and CDR2 as YSYEKL. The CDR3 DNA follows: TGCGCCAGCAGCCCGACGGGGGCAGATACGCAGTATTTT. Its translation is CASSPTGADTQYF.

This chain links TRBV5-1 with TRBJ2-1, with D perhaps TRBD1 (6 bases). CDR1 SGHRS and CDR2 YFSETQ come from the germline V gene. V dropped 1 base and J dropped 6 bases, with 23 bases sitting between them. CDR3 length: 18 amino acids. CDR3 amino acids: CASSLKGRQGEGGNEQFF. CDR3 nucleotide sequence: TGCGCCAGCAGCTTGAAGGGTCGGCAGGGCGAAGGGGGCAATGAGCAGTTCTTC.

In its sample, this clone was seen once. The gene calls are TRBV7-8 and TRBJ2-5, with a tentative D call TRBD2 (5 bases). V lost 1 base and J lost 5, with 14 bases in between. From germline, CDR1 is SGHVS and CDR2 FQNEAQ. The CDR3 covers 15 residues. DNA for the CDR3: TGTGCCAGCAGCTTAGACGCTTTAAGGGAGGAGACCCAGTACTTC. It specifies CASSLDALREETQYF.

The CDR3 reads CASSSVDSRTGVDGYTF. For the CDR3, the DNA is TGCGCCAGCAGCTCTGTCGATTCCAGGACAGGGGTGGATGGCTACACCTTC. V is TRBV4-3 and J is TRBJ1-2; 9 nucleotides align to TRBD1. The CDR3 loop spans 17 amino acids. J lost 6 bases, V lost 5 bases, and 16 bases had no gene match. In germline, CDR1 is LGHNA, CDR2 YSLEER.

The sample holds a few counts of this clone. The chain is built from TRBV10-3 and TRBJ2-4; D gene ambiguous. V lost 0 bases and J 3 bases, leaving 12 bases between the germline ends. This CDR3 has 16 residues. The V gene's germline CDR1 is ENHRY and CDR2 SYGVKD. CDR3 DNA: TGTGCCATCAGTGAGTCGAGTCGAGGAATCAAAAACATTCAGTACTTC. It specifies CAISESSRGIKNIQYF.

The chain links TRBV5-4 to TRBJ2-7, with a weak D call TRBD2 (5 bases). This CDR3 has 12 residues. Germline-derived CDR1 and CDR2 are SGHNT and YYREEE (reference sequence). V lost 2 bases and J lost 5, with 8 bases in between. DNA for the CDR3: TGTGCCAGCAGCTTAGGGAGCGACGAGCAGTACTTC. Amino acid sequence: CASSLGSDEQYF.